Shown below are 30 T cell receptor beta chains from a single sample sequenced in a study of CD8+ T cells in alopecia areata. Indicated treatment: oral pan-JAK inhibitor, 5-10 mg twice daily. Extraction of RNA preceded its reverse transcription into cDNA, which served as the sequencing template. The method was immunoSEQ multiplex PCR; TCRdb's version includes in-frame clones alone and lacks a portion of them. Of 100,000 to 120,000 clones in the sample, around three fifths were seen once. The material was CD4+ T cells sorted from blood, obtained at week 24, from a patient treated with tofacitinib. These receptors originate from a human donor with alopecia areata.

The chain uses TRBV18 and TRBJ2-7; the match to TRBD1 covers 8 bases. The CDR3 spans 14 residues. Germline CDR1 and CDR2: KGHSH and LQKENI. V lost 2 bases, J lost 4 bases, and 4 bases stayed unmatched. CDR3 protein: CASSPDRGGYEQYF. The CDR3 bases are TGTGCCAGCTCACCAGACAGGGGTGGGTACGAGCAGTACTTC.

This clone was observed once. The J gene is TRBJ2-2, the V gene TRBV2, with TRBD1 matching 8 bases. The CDR3 spans 15 residues. Unmatched junction bases numbered 3, after V lost 2 bases and J lost 4 bases. From germline, CDR1 is SNHLY and CDR2 FYNNEI. The CDR3, as DNA: TGTGCCAGCAGTGAATCAGGGGGCAGCACCGGGGAGCTGTTTTTT. It is translated as CASSESGGSTGELFF.

The chain recombines TRBV11-2 with TRBJ2-2; weak D call: TRBD1 (5 bases). Deletions cut 6 bases from V and 6 bases from J, with 14 bases between. Germline V gives CDR1 SGHAT, CDR2 FQNNGV. The CDR3 has 14 residues. In nucleotides, the CDR3 is TGTGCCAGCAGTTACAGGAAGGGGCCCGGGGAGCTGTTTTTT. This encodes CASSYRKGPGELFF.

This clone turned up a few times. The gene calls are TRBV25-1 and TRBJ1-1, with D possibly TRBD1 on 5 matching bases. The CDR3 loop spans 14 amino acids. In germline, CDR1 is MGHDK, CDR2 SYGVNS. V was pared by 7 bases and J by 3 bases, with 15 bases between. This chain's CDR3 is CASKGQGGYTEAFF. The DNA of the CDR3 is TGTGCCAGCAAAGGGCAGGGTGGGTACACTGAAGCTTTCTTT.

This rearrangement joins TRBV7-2 to TRBJ2-5, with D unresolved. The CDR3 totals 12 residues. Germline loops: CDR1 SGHTA, CDR2 FQGNSA. Trimming removed 10 bases at V and 5 bases at J, with 14 bases between. DNA for the CDR3: TGTGCCACCGGCCCCCTCCCGGAGACCCAGTACTTC. The encoded protein is CATGPLPETQYF.

The chain is built from TRBV30 and TRBJ1-1; D call uncertain. V shed 0 bases and J shed 1 base, with 12 bases lying between them. Germline CDR1 reads GTSNPN; CDR2 reads SVGIG (reference sequence). This CDR3 region has 15 residues. The CDR3 reads CAWSVESPGNTEAFF. Written as DNA, the CDR3 is TGTGCCTGGAGTGTAGAGAGCCCAGGGAACACTGAAGCTTTCTTT.

Only a few counts were recorded for this clone. This chain connects TRBV7-8 to TRBJ2-4; D is possibly TRBD1 or TRBD2 (5 bases each). Per germline, CDR1 SGHVS and CDR2 FQNEAQ. The CDR3 has 13 amino acids. V was trimmed by 5 bases and J by 5 bases, leaving 10 bases between them. The DNA for the CDR3 is TGTGCCAGCAGCCTCCCGGGGCAAAACATTCAGTACTTC. It translates to CASSLPGQNIQYF.

The chain employs TRBV30 and TRBJ2-3; 10 bases line up with TRBD2. Germline V gene lookup returns CDR1 GTSNPN and CDR2 SVGIG (reference sequence). With 1 base clipped from V and 7 bases from J, the junction kept 5 bases outside the gene matches. This CDR3 has 14 residues. The CDR3 nucleotides read TGTGCCTGGAGTGGGACTAGCGGTACAAATACGCAGTATTTT. This encodes CAWSGTSGTNTQYF.

The sample holds a few counts of this clone. This may be a read error, as it is one base from a much larger clone. Additional DNA sequences in this sample encode the identical CDR3. The rearrangement joins TRBV5-6 to TRBJ2-7; D is ambiguous. Trimming removed 1 base at V and 0 bases at J, with 2 bases between. Germline lookup yields CDR1 SGHDT and CDR2 YYEEEE. The CDR3 runs to 12 residues. This CDR3 is CASSLSSYEQYF. The CDR3 DNA follows: TGTGCCAGCAGCTTGAGCTCCTACGAGCAGTACTTC.

V usage is TRBV19 and J usage is TRBJ2-1; tentative D call: TRBD1 (5 bases). The CDR3 has 13 residues. Deletions cut 5 bases from V and 9 bases from J, with 14 bases between. Germline CDR1 LNHDA, CDR2 SQIVND (reference sequence). The CDR3 coding sequence is TGTGCCAGTAGTGAGCAGGGTGGGGCTGAGCAGTTCTTC. This translates into CASSEQGGAEQFF.

The chain couples TRBV29-1 to TRBJ1-1, with 7 bases fitting TRBD1. The germline CDR1 and CDR2 sequences are SQVTM and ANQGSEA. V lost 7 bases and J lost 1; bases outside the gene matches: 21. This CDR3 has 18 amino acids. DNA for the CDR3: TGCAGCGCCACCCAATTACAGGGGCCTTGGACTCGGAACACTGAAGCTTTCTTT. Protein: CSATQLQGPWTRNTEAFF.

V usage is TRBV5-4 and J usage is TRBJ2-1, with 8 bases that match TRBD2. The ends lost 5 bases at V and 5 bases at J; junction bases unmatched: 9. The CDR3 contains 15 residues. Per germline, CDR1 SGHNT and CDR2 YYREEE (reference sequence). The CDR3 is CASRQRLASHNEQFF. The CDR3 DNA reads TGTGCCAGCAGGCAACGACTAGCGTCCCACAATGAGCAGTTCTTC.

This sequence joins TRBV29-1 and TRBJ1-1; a weak D match, TRBD1 (5 bases). The CDR3 runs 14 residues. Germline V gene sequence: CDR1 SQVTM, CDR2 ANQGSEA. The V end lost 6 bases, the J end lost 2 bases, and 16 bases lay between the germline ends. The DNA for the CDR3 is TGCAGCGTCACCAGGGTTGGGGAAAACACTGAAGCTTTCTTT. Translation: CSVTRVGENTEAFF.

This chain uses TRBV18 with TRBJ2-7; D is possibly TRBD2 (5 bases). Germline V gene sequence: CDR1 KGHSH, CDR2 LQKENI. The V gene lost 0 bases and the J gene lost 3 bases, with 18 bases spanning the gap. The CDR3 totals 17 residues. The CDR3 protein is CASSPPNRGQVVYEQYF. The CDR3 DNA follows: TGTGCCAGCTCACCACCGAACCGAGGGCAGGTAGTCTACGAGCAGTACTTC.

V gene TRBV7-2 combines with J gene TRBJ1-1, with 7 bases matching TRBD1. V dropped 0 bases and J dropped 1; count of bases not matched to a gene: 8. From germline, CDR1 is SGHTA and CDR2 FQGNSA. The CDR3 is 17 amino acids. The CDR3 DNA sequence: TGTGCCAGCAGCTTAGCACAGGGGAAGTGGGAGAACACTGAAGCTTTCTTT. Translated: CASSLAQGKWENTEAFF.

The chain recombines TRBV10-3 with TRBJ2-3, with unresolved D. V shed 4 bases and J shed 4 bases, with 12 bases lying between them. The CDR3 has 14 residues. Germline assignment: CDR1 ENHRY and CDR2 SYGVKD. For the CDR3, the DNA is TGTGCCATCAGTGGGCAGCGTCTTGCAGATACGCAGTATTTT. It translates to CAISGQRLADTQYF.

The chain uses TRBV30 and TRBJ1-6, with D perhaps TRBD1 (6 bases). The CDR3 contains 12 residues. The germline CDR1 and CDR2 sequences are GTSNPN and SVGIG (reference sequence). The V end was cut by 5 bases, the J end by 7 bases, with 9 bases between. The CDR3 DNA reads as TGTGCCTGGGACAGGACAAATTCACCCCTCCACTTT. It codes for CAWDRTNSPLHF.

This chain uses TRBV11-2 with TRBJ1-1, with TRBD1 as a possible D gene (5 bases). Trimming took off 4 bases at V and 3 bases at J, with 9 bases between the two ends. The CDR3 extends over 13 amino acids. CDR1 SGHAT and CDR2 FQNNGV come from the germline V gene. CDR3 loop: CASSSRGYTEAFF. CDR3 nucleotide sequence: TGTGCCAGCAGCTCGAGGGGTTACACTGAAGCTTTCTTT.

This clone was counted only a few times. The chain uses TRBV4-3 and TRBJ1-2; TRBD1 might be the D (5 bases). The germline V gene encodes CDR1 LGHNA and CDR2 YSLEER. Trimming left V 0 bases short and J 4 bases short, with 9 bases between. This CDR3 is built from 14 residues. The DNA for the CDR3 is TGCGCCAGCAGCCAAGAGGAGGGGAGCTATGGCTACACCTTC. It encodes CASSQEEGSYGYTF.

This sequence joins TRBV30 and TRBJ1-2; D gene unclear. This CDR3 has 11 amino acids. The germline V gene has CDR1 GTSNPN and CDR2 SVGIG (reference sequence). The V end was cut by 3 bases, the J end by 4 bases, with 6 bases between. This chain's CDR3 is CAWSPIYGYTF. The CDR3 DNA reads as TGTGCCTGGAGCCCAATCTATGGCTACACCTTC.

The rearrangement joins TRBV30 to TRBJ1-2; no definite D call. The germline V and J ends were trimmed by 8 bases and 8 bases, with 21 bases remaining between them. This CDR3 contains 13 residues. Germline CDR1 is GTSNPN and CDR2 is SVGIG (reference sequence). This chain's CDR3 is CALTTGEARGYTF. For the CDR3, the DNA is TGTGCCCTCACCACGGGAGAAGCGCGCGGCTACACCTTC. Full variable domain (rest looked up from reference TRBV30 and TRBJ1-2): SQTIHQWPATLVQPVGSPLSLECTVEGTSNPNLYWYRQAAGRGLQLLFYSVGIGQISSEVPQNLSASRPQDRQFILSSKKLLLSDSGFYLCALTTGEARGYTFGSGTRLTVV.

In its sample, this clone was seen once. The V and J genes are TRBV30 and TRBJ2-6; perhaps TRBD2 as D (6 bases). V gave up 3 bases and J gave up 0 bases, with 15 bases separating them. Germline lookup yields CDR1 GTSNPN and CDR2 SVGIG (reference sequence). CDR3 length equals 17 residues. Here the CDR3 reads CAWRDLGGYSGANVLTF. Here the CDR3 DNA reads TGTGCCTGGAGAGACCTCGGGGGATACTCTGGGGCCAACGTCCTGACTTTC.

The CDR3 DNA follows: TGCAGTGCTAGAGATGGAAGGTTCTTT. The encoded protein is CSARDGRFF. The chain is built from TRBV20-1 and TRBJ1-1; no firm D call. The CDR3 covers 9 residues. V dropped 0 bases and J dropped 14 bases, with 7 bases sitting between them. Germline values: CDR1 DFQATT, CDR2 SNEGSKA (reference sequence).

This chain uses TRBV7-2 with TRBJ1-5; TRBD1 agrees at 7 bases. With V trimmed by 5 bases and J by 11 bases, 9 bases remained unmatched. The germline V gene encodes CDR1 SGHTA and CDR2 FQGNSA. The CDR3 is 13 amino acids. CDR3 sequence: CASSAFDRATQHF. DNA for the CDR3: TGTGCCAGCAGCGCCTTTGACAGGGCTACCCAGCATTTT.

This clone turned up a few times. J is TRBJ2-3 and V is TRBV11-2; D uncertain. The CDR3 extends over 12 amino acids. V lost 4 bases, J lost 6 bases, and 8 bases lay in between. The V gene's germline CDR1 is SGHAT and CDR2 FQNNGV. The CDR3 nucleotides are TGTGCCAGCAGCTCCTCAAGTGATACGCAGTATTTT. As protein: CASSSSSDTQYF.

The rearrangement uses TRBV10-3 and TRBJ2-3; 10 bases are a match to TRBD1. The length of the CDR3 is 16 residues. Losses at the gene ends were 0 bases for V and 5 bases for J; bases not matched to a gene: 5. Germline values: CDR1 ENHRY, CDR2 SYGVKD. CDR3 in amino acids: CAISESRTGGQDTQYF. CDR3 nucleotide sequence: TGTGCCATCAGTGAGTCGCGGACAGGGGGACAAGATACGCAGTATTTT.

The chain has TRBV2 and TRBJ2-3; D gene unclear. V lost 4 bases and J lost 3, with 14 bases in between. Germline CDR1 is SNHLY and CDR2 is FYNNEI. The CDR3 contains 15 residues. As DNA, the CDR3 is TGTGCCAGCAGTGTTGACTCGCCCCCTACAGATACGCAGTATTTT. Protein: CASSVDSPPTDTQYF.

The chain joins TRBV4-2 to TRBJ1-1, with 9 bases fitting TRBD1. V dropped 5 bases and J dropped 3; count of bases not matched to a gene: 7. This CDR3 comprises 15 residues. The germline V gene encodes CDR1 LGHNA and CDR2 YNFKEQ. The CDR3 reads CASSTRTGEDTEAFF. DNA for the CDR3: TGTGCCAGCAGCACTCGGACAGGGGAGGACACTGAAGCTTTCTTT.

The chain links TRBV29-1 to TRBJ2-1; TRBD2 might be the D (6 bases). The V end was cut by 4 bases, the J end by 7 bases, with 17 bases between. This CDR3 has 14 residues. Germline values: CDR1 SQVTM, CDR2 ANQGSEA. CDR3 in amino acids: CSVALRGGWNEQFF. The CDR3 coding sequence is TGCAGCGTTGCCTTGCGGGGAGGTTGGAATGAGCAGTTCTTC.

This clone was observed once. The chain links TRBV29-1 to TRBJ2-2; D tentatively reads TRBD1 or TRBD2 (5 bases each). Trimming stripped 3 bases from V and 5 bases from J, with 7 bases between. CDR1 is SQVTM, CDR2 ANQGSEA, per germline. The CDR3 contains 12 residues. The CDR3 reads CSVDGGTGELFF. The CDR3 DNA sequence: TGCAGCGTTGATGGGGGAACCGGGGAGCTGTTTTTT.